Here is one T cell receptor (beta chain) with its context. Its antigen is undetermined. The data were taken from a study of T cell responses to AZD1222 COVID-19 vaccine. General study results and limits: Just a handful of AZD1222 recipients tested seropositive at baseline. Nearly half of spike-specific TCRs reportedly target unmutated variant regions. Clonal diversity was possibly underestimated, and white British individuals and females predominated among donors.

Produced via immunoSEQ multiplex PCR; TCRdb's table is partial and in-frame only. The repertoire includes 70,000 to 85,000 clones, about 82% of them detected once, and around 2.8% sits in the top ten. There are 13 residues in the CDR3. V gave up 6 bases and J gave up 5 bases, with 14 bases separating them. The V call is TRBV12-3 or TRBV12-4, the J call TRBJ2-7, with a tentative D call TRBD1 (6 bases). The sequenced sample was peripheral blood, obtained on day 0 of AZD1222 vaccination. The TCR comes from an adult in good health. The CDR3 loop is CASSNQGYHEQYF. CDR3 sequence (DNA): TGTGCCAGCAGCAACCAGGGGTACCACGAGCAGTACTTC.